The 8 T cell receptor beta chains below come from one sample, sequenced in a study of PD-1 blockade in classical Hodgkin lymphoma. Profiled with immunoSEQ multiplex PCR; TCRdb holds only in-frame clones, not every one. The data contain about 30,000 clones, around 89% of them singletons. Time point denoted: newly diagnosed, previously untreated cHL patient sample. Magnetic negative selection purified CD4+ T cells from thawed PBMCs. The sample consisted of CD4+ T cells from blood. The receptors derive from a human donor with classical Hodgkin lymphoma.

The gene calls are TRBV7-9 and TRBJ1-3; D is undetermined. V was shortened by 0 bases and J by 2 bases, with 8 bases between the two germline ends. This CDR3 has 15 amino acids. The germline V gene has CDR1 SEHNR and CDR2 FQNEAQ (reference sequence). CDR3 sequence reads: CASSLAQSTGNTIYF. The DNA of the CDR3 is TGTGCCAGCAGCTTAGCGCAGTCGACTGGAAACACCATATATTTT.

The V gene is TRBV15, the J gene TRBJ1-3, with D possibly TRBD1 on 5 matching bases. The germline gives CDR1 LNHNV, CDR2 YYDKDF (reference sequence). This CDR3 region has 15 residues. V shed 0 bases and J shed 4 bases, with 10 bases lying between them. CDR3 residues: CATSRDRGAGNTIYF. The CDR3, as DNA: TGTGCCACCAGCAGAGATCGGGGCGCGGGAAACACCATATATTTT.

V gene TRBV5-6 combines with J gene TRBJ2-3; TRBD2 matches 7 bases. CDR3 size: 17 residues. J was trimmed by 0 bases and V by 4 bases; bases with no gene match: 11. Germline assignment: CDR1 SGHDT and CDR2 YYEEEE. The CDR3 nucleotides read TGTGCCAGCAGCCGGCGGGGGAGTGCCCGAAGCACAGATACGCAGTATTTT. Translation gives CASSRRGSARSTDTQYF. Looking up the rest from reference TRBV5-6 and TRBJ2-3 gives the full variable domain: DAGVTQSPTHLIKTRGQQVTLRCSPKSGHDTVSWYQQALGQGPQFIFQYYEEEERQRGNFPDRFSGHQFPNYSSELNVNALLLGDSALYLCASSRRGSARSTDTQYFGPGTRLTVL.

The V call is TRBV29-1, the J call TRBJ2-7, with D possibly being TRBD1 (6 bases). The CDR3 has 14 residues. Per the germline V gene, CDR1 is SQVTM and CDR2 is ANQGSEA. V was trimmed by 4 bases and J by 3 bases, leaving 16 bases between them. CDR3 DNA: TGCAGCGTTGCGCTACAGGGAGAGGGCTACGAGCAGTACGTC. This gives the protein CSVALQGEGYEQYV.

This CDR3 is CASRDRGPNTEAFF. DNA of the CDR3: TGTGCCAGCAGGGACAGGGGGCCGAACACTGAAGCTTTCTTT. The gene calls are TRBV2 and TRBJ1-1, with TRBD1 matching 11 bases. CDR3 size: 14 residues. The J segment lost 1 base and the V segment lost 6 bases, leaving 1 base of the junction unmatched. Germline V gene sequence: CDR1 SNHLY, CDR2 FYNNEI.

The chain combines TRBV5-5 with TRBJ2-2; D remains unclear. Germline-derived CDR1 and CDR2 are SGHKS and YYEKEE (reference sequence). The CDR3 spans 15 residues. Trimming took 1 base from V and 2 from J, leaving 9 bases between them. This CDR3 reads CASSLLLGNTGELFF. The CDR3 DNA follows: TGTGCCAGCAGCTTGTTGCTGGGAAACACCGGGGAGCTGTTTTTT.

The chain joins TRBV5-5 to TRBJ2-1; either TRBD1 or TRBD2 may supply D (5 bases each). CDR1 is SGHKS and CDR2 is YYEKEE in the germline V gene (reference sequence). V lost 4 bases to trimming and J lost 5 bases, with 10 bases between them. The CDR3 runs 13 residues. The chain's CDR3 is CASSGGPDNEQFF. CDR3 DNA sequence: TGTGCCAGCAGCGGGGGACCGGACAATGAGCAGTTCTTC.

The rearrangement joins TRBV5-1 to TRBJ1-4, with D perhaps TRBD1 (6 bases). Germline V gene sequence: CDR1 SGHRS, CDR2 YFSETQ. This CDR3 has 15 amino acids. V lost 3 bases and J 5 bases, leaving 14 bases between the germline ends. CDR3 in amino acids: CASSSQGSGNEKLFF. DNA of the CDR3: TGCGCCAGCAGCTCCCAGGGGAGCGGCAATGAAAAACTGTTTTTT.